Each of the 8 T cell receptor beta chains below was sequenced from the same sample in a study of blood T cell repertoires in COVID-19. The data were produced by immunoSEQ multiplex PCR, yet TCRdb's version contains in-frame clones alone and is incomplete. The sample records just under 95,000 clones, 80% being singletons. The sample was peripheral blood. The source is a man between 45 and 60 years old who had recovered from COVID-19.

V and J are TRBV6-6 and TRBJ2-1; D gene uncertain. Trimming stripped 5 bases from V and 9 bases from J, with 8 bases between. Germline loops: CDR1 MNHNY, CDR2 SVGAGI (reference sequence). The CDR3 is made up of 11 amino acids. CDR3 sequence (DNA): TGTGCCAGCAGTCCCCAGGTTGAGCAGTTCTTC. Its translation: CASSPQVEQFF.

This rearrangement joins TRBV27 to TRBJ1-5; maybe TRBD1 (6 bases). Looked up from germline, CDR1 is MNHEY and CDR2 is SMNVEV (reference sequence). This CDR3 has 15 residues. V lost 2 bases, J lost 7 bases, and 15 bases lay in between. The CDR3 DNA reads TGTGCCAGCAGTTTACGGCCAAACGGACAGCAGCCCCAGCATTTT. Translating gives CASSLRPNGQQPQHF.

The rearrangement uses TRBV9 and TRBJ2-7; D gene unclear. In germline, CDR1 is SGDLS, CDR2 YYNGEE. The V and J ends lost 2 bases and 6 bases respectively, with 12 bases between them. The CDR3 is made up of 13 amino acids. CDR3 DNA: TGTGCCAGCAGCGTTAGTTTCCGTTCCGAGCAGTACTTC. Protein: CASSVSFRSEQYF. Drawing the rest from reference TRBV9 and TRBJ2-7, the complete variable domain is DSGVTQTPKHLITATGQRVTLRCSPRSGDLSVYWYQQSLDQGLQFLIQYYNGEERAKGNILERFSAQQFPDLHSELNLSSLELGDSALYFCASSVSFRSEQYFGPGTRLTVT.

V usage is TRBV12-3 or TRBV12-4 and J usage is TRBJ2-7; D ambiguous. Trimming removed 0 bases at V and 6 bases at J, with 9 bases between. This CDR3 region has 13 residues. CDR3 DNA sequence: TGTGCCAGCAGTTTAGCCCGACACTCCGAGCAGTACTTC. Translating it yields CASSLARHSEQYF.

The chain is built from TRBV9 and TRBJ1-6, with a possible D match to TRBD1 (6 bases). Between the trimmed V and J ends, which lost 3 bases and 11 bases, there was a span of 18 bases. The CDR3 totals 15 residues. Germline V gene sequence: CDR1 SGDLS, CDR2 YYNGEE. The CDR3 loop is CASSAHTGRETPLHF. DNA for the CDR3: TGTGCCAGCAGCGCCCACACAGGGCGGGAGACACCCCTCCACTTT.

This clone was seen at least ten times. The V gene is TRBV19, the J gene TRBJ2-1; 12 nucleotides line up with TRBD2. The length of the CDR3 is 18 residues. The germline CDR1 and CDR2 sequences are LNHDA and SQIVND (reference sequence). The V and J ends lost 0 bases and 10 bases, in that order; junction bases with no gene match: 13. The CDR3 coding sequence is TGTGCCAGTAGTATAGAACCCCCACTAGCGGGAGGTTCGAGGGAGCAGTTCTTC. This encodes CASSIEPPLAGGSREQFF.

The chain recombines TRBV14 with TRBJ2-2; TRBD1 might be the D (6 bases). Germline CDR1 reads SGHDN; CDR2 reads FVKESK. Trimming shortened V by 4 bases and J by 3 bases, and 9 bases separated the two germline ends. CDR3 size: 14 residues. The CDR3: CASSRAGDTGELFF. CDR3 sequence (DNA): TGTGCCAGCAGCCGGGCAGGGGACACCGGGGAGCTGTTTTTT.

The rearrangement links TRBV27 to TRBJ2-7, with 10 bases that match TRBD2. CDR1 is MNHEY, CDR2 SMNVEV, per germline (reference sequence). The junction had 6 bases not matched to a gene; V was cut back by 4 bases and J by 3 bases. CDR3 size: 15 residues. Here the CDR3 DNA reads TGTGCCAGCAGTTCGGGACTAGCGATTTTCTACGAGCAGTACTTC. It encodes CASSSGLAIFYEQYF.